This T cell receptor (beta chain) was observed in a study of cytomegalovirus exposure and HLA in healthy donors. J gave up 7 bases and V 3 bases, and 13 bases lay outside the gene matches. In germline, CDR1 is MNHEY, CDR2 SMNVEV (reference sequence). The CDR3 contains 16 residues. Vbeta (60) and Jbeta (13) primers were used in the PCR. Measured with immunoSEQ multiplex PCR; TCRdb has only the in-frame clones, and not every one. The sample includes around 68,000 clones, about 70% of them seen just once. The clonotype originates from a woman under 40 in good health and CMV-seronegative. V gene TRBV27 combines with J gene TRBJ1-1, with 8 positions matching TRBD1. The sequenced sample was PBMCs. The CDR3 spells CASSFSIRGRSNEAFF. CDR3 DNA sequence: TGTGCCAGCAGTTTTTCCATCAGGGGGCGGTCTAATGAAGCTTTCTTT.